This T cell receptor (beta chain) originates from a study of T cells in Graves' hyperthyroidism and ophthalmopathy. Notes on the study in general: Most expanded thyroid clonotypes above 0.001 also appeared in blood.

V lost 2 bases, J lost 4 bases, and 10 bases lay in between. Germline-derived CDR1 and CDR2 are SGHNT and YYREEE (reference sequence). There are 15 residues in the CDR3. Amplification of TCR beta CDR3 regions used RNA as the template. Using the HTBI primer set, a first-round RT-PCR was run on the TCR CDR3. TCRdb reprocessed the multiplex PCR reads with MiXCR, giving one entry per CDR3 protein. The repertoire has approximately 400,000 distinct CDR3 sequences, about 15% of them found once; the top ten carry over 7.5%. Graves' hyperthyroidism qualified as stable when ophthalmopathy did not progress within 18 months. Uncontrolled infection, other autoimmune disease, pregnancy or lactation barred patients from enrollment. The sample holds many counts of this clonotype. Antigen: not known.

This chain connects TRBV5-4 to TRBJ1-6; tentative D call: TRBD1 (6 bases). This clonotype was obtained from a woman under 30 with Graves' hyperthyroidism. Sequences were obtained from blood. The CDR3: CASSFAGQYNSPLHF. The CDR3 nucleotides read TGTGCCAGCAGCTTCGCGGGACAATATAATTCACCCCTCCACTTT. Full variable domain (outside the CDR3, taken from reference TRBV5-4 and TRBJ1-6): ETGVTQSPTHLIKTRGQQVTLRCSSQSGHNTVSWYQQALGQGPQFIFQYYREEENGRGNFPPRFSGLQFPNYSSELNVNALELDDSALYLCASSFAGQYNSPLHFGNGTRLTVT.